What follows are 26 T cell receptor beta chains derived from one specimen sequenced in a study of long-term antiretroviral therapy in people with HIV. An immunoSEQ assay, version v3.0, was performed at survey level. Assay used: immunoSEQ multiplex PCR; TCRdb lists only in-frame clones, some missing. The sample holds under 20,000 clones, 75% to 95% seen once. This material consisted of unsorted PBMCs, taken 3 years after starting antiretroviral therapy. The receptors derive from a man aged 45 to 65 with HIV.

This chain links TRBV9 with TRBJ1-6, with a possible D match to TRBD1 (5 bases). The CDR3 sequence is 15 residues long. Germline CDR1 and CDR2: SGDLS and YYNGEE. V was pared by 2 bases and J by 4 bases, with 10 bases between. The CDR3 sequence: CASSVGGGYNSPLHF. The CDR3 DNA reads as TGTGCCAGCAGCGTGGGCGGGGGGTATAATTCACCCCTCCACTTT. Complete variable domain (other parts from reference TRBV9 and TRBJ1-6): DSGVTQTPKHLITATGQRVTLRCSPRSGDLSVYWYQQSLDQGLQFLIQYYNGEERAKGNILERFSAQQFPDLHSELNLSSLELGDSALYFCASSVGGGYNSPLHFGNGTRLTVT.

This clone was seen once. The junction does not match germline at one end; this may be a read error. This chain connects TRBV6-1 to TRBJ1-2; D uncertain. The CDR3 consists of 14 residues. Looked up from germline, CDR1 is MNHNS and CDR2 is SASEGT. The DNA for the CDR3 is TGTGCCATCAGTGAGGCTCCGAATAACTATGGCTACACCTTC. Translating it yields CAISEAPNNYGYTF.

The V gene is TRBV14, the J gene TRBJ1-5; no clear D gene. The CDR3 consists of 16 residues. V was trimmed by 4 bases and J by 2 bases, leaving 15 bases between them. From germline, CDR1 is SGHDN and CDR2 FVKESK. CDR3 amino acids: CASSPVFPGCNQPQHF. The CDR3 DNA follows: TGTGCCAGCAGCCCCGTTTTTCCCGGGTGCAATCAGCCCCAGCATTTT.

This clone was detected only once. This chain uses TRBV6-6 with TRBJ2-2, with 7 positions matching TRBD1. The CDR3 spans 14 residues. V trimming: 4 bases; J trimming: 1 base; junction bases outside the gene matches: 0. The germline gives CDR1 MNHNY, CDR2 SVGAGI (reference sequence). DNA of the CDR3: TGTGCCAGCAGTTGGACAGGGAACACCGGGGAGCTGTTTTTT. Residues: CASSWTGNTGELFF.

This sequence joins TRBV7-9 and TRBJ1-4; TRBD1 aligns across 7 bases. After removal of 5 bases from V and 7 bases from J, the junction contained 7 bases not matched to a gene. This CDR3 spans 14 amino acids. Germline V lookup: CDR1 SEHNR, CDR2 FQNEAQ (reference sequence). CDR3 loop: CASSPLGQPEKLFF. DNA for the CDR3: TGTGCCAGCAGCCCCCTGGGACAGCCTGAAAAACTGTTTTTT.

This clone was counted between two and nine times. The chain combines TRBV6-5 with TRBJ1-2, with 9 bases identical to TRBD1. V trimming: 5 bases; J trimming: 6 bases; junction bases outside the gene matches: 7. The CDR3 spans 14 residues. In germline, CDR1 is MNHEY, CDR2 SVGAGI. Here the CDR3 reads CASSIMGQGDGYTF. CDR3 coding DNA: TGTGCCAGCAGTATCATGGGACAGGGAGATGGCTACACCTTC.

The rearrangement joins TRBV7-2 to TRBJ1-1; weak D call: TRBD1 (6 bases). Trimming cost V 4 bases and J 1 base, with 13 bases left between them. Germline CDR1 is SGHTA and CDR2 is FQGNSA. The CDR3 runs to 15 residues. CDR3 region: CASSSMQGRNTEAFF. Written as DNA, the CDR3 is TGTGCCAGCAGCTCGATGCAGGGGCGGAACACTGAAGCTTTCTTT.

The CDR3 loop reads CASSQGGSYSYEQYF. CDR3 DNA sequence: TGCGCCAGCAGCCAAGGCGGGTCCTACTCCTACGAGCAGTACTTC. The rearrangement links TRBV4-1 to TRBJ2-7, with D perhaps TRBD2 (5 bases). This CDR3 is built from 15 residues. CDR1 is MGHRA, CDR2 YSYEKL, per germline. Between the trimmed V and J ends, which lost 1 base and 0 bases, there was a span of 10 bases.

This chain joins TRBV10-3 and TRBJ1-1; D perhaps matches TRBD1 (5 bases). With 6 bases removed from V and 1 base from J, the gap between germline ends came to 6 bases. Germline-derived CDR1 and CDR2 are ENHRY and SYGVKD. This CDR3 comprises 12 residues. CDR3 bases: TGTGCCATCAGCGGGGGGAACACTGAAGCTTTCTTT. As protein: CAISGGNTEAFF.

Only one count was recorded for this clone. The chain links TRBV5-1 to TRBJ2-2; 7 nucleotides line up with TRBD1. Looked up from germline, CDR1 is SGHRS and CDR2 is YFSETQ. This CDR3 has 19 amino acids. Germline trimming cut 0 bases from V and 2 bases from J; bases unmatched to any gene: 13. CDR3 loop: CASSLGTGLLLKNTGELFF. The CDR3 bases are TGCGCCAGCAGCTTGGGGACAGGACTCTTGCTAAAAAACACCGGGGAGCTGTTTTTT.

The V call is TRBV6-1, the J call TRBJ2-7, with 7 nucleotides matching TRBD1. The CDR3 consists of 13 residues. With 1 base clipped from V and 7 bases from J, the junction kept 4 bases outside the gene matches. Germline V gene data show CDR1 as MNHNS and CDR2 as SASEGT. Here the CDR3 reads CASSEERGREQYF. For the CDR3, the DNA is TGTGCCAGCAGTGAAGAAAGGGGGCGAGAGCAGTACTTC.

CDR3 amino acids: CASSSTGTASYFEQYF. In nucleotides, the CDR3 is TGTGCCAGCAGCTCAACCGGGACGGCCAGTTACTTCGAGCAGTACTTC. This chain connects TRBV5-6 to TRBJ2-7; D assignment may be TRBD1 or TRBD2 (5 bases each). Per the germline V gene, CDR1 is SGHDT and CDR2 is YYEEEE. The CDR3 runs to 16 residues. The V end lost 3 bases, the J end lost 6 bases, and 22 bases lay between the germline ends.

The J gene is TRBJ2-1, the V gene TRBV6-5; 10 bases fit TRBD2. This CDR3 comprises 15 residues. Germline loops: CDR1 MNHEY, CDR2 SVGAGI. With 2 bases clipped from V and 6 bases from J, the junction kept 4 bases outside the gene matches. The DNA for the CDR3 is TGTGCCAGCAGTTACCTAGCGGGGGTTCTCAATGAGCAGTTCTTC. The encoded protein is CASSYLAGVLNEQFF.

This clone came up once. The chain couples TRBV19 to TRBJ1-1; perhaps TRBD1 as D (5 bases). The CDR3 consists of 14 residues. Looked up from germline, CDR1 is LNHDA and CDR2 is SQIVND (reference sequence). V was pared by 6 bases and J by 3 bases, with 14 bases between. The CDR3 reads CASRWGTRDTEAFF. The CDR3 DNA sequence: TGTGCCAGTAGGTGGGGCACGAGGGACACTGAAGCTTTCTTT.

The rearrangement links TRBV4-1 to TRBJ2-3; 8 bases agree with TRBD2. V shed 3 bases, J shed 0 bases, and the junction held 5 bases outside the gene matches. Germline assignment: CDR1 MGHRA and CDR2 YSYEKL. The CDR3 is 16 amino acids. The CDR3 bases are TGCGCCAGCAGCCACGAATTAGCGGGGAGCACAGATACGCAGTATTTT. This translates into CASSHELAGSTDTQYF.

Only one count was recorded for this clone. The rearrangement joins TRBV5-1 to TRBJ2-5; 8 nucleotides line up with TRBD1. Germline CDR1 is SGHRS and CDR2 is YFSETQ. The J segment lost 5 bases and the V segment lost 3 bases, leaving 9 bases of the junction unmatched. The CDR3 runs to 15 residues. The DNA of the CDR3 is TGCGCCAGCAGCTGGTTCGACAGGGGCGACGAGACCCAGTACTTC. It encodes CASSWFDRGDETQYF.

The chain employs TRBV28 and TRBJ1-2; a possible D gene is TRBD1 (6 bases). Trimming stripped 2 bases from V and 7 bases from J, with 14 bases between. The CDR3 loop spans 14 amino acids. The germline V gene has CDR1 MDHEN and CDR2 SYDVKM. The CDR3 reads CASSLQGRRGGYTF. The CDR3 DNA reads as TGTGCCAGCAGTTTACAGGGGCGCAGGGGTGGCTACACCTTC.

The V gene is TRBV6-5, the J gene TRBJ1-1; possible D gene TRBD1, 5 bases. Germline CDR1 is MNHEY and CDR2 is SVGAGI. The ends were cut back, 4 bases at V and 3 bases at J, with 12 bases in the middle. The CDR3 spans 14 residues. CDR3 sequence reads: CASSLGREHTEAFF. The CDR3 nucleotides are TGTGCCAGCAGTTTGGGGCGGGAGCACACTGAAGCTTTCTTT.

The genes are TRBV5-1 and TRBJ2-3; TRBD2 aligns across 12 bases. The CDR3 is 15 residues long. CDR1 is SGHRS, CDR2 YFSETQ, per germline. After removal of 5 bases from V and 2 bases from J, the junction contained 3 bases not matched to a gene. The CDR3: CASSRLAGDTDTQYF. CDR3 DNA sequence: TGCGCCAGCAGTCGACTAGCGGGGGACACAGATACGCAGTATTTT. Complete variable domain (other parts from reference TRBV5-1 and TRBJ2-3): KAGVTQTPRYLIKTRGQQVTLSCSPISGHRSVSWYQQTPGQGLQFLFEYFSETQRNKGNFPGRFSGRQFSNSRSEMNVSTLELGDSALYLCASSRLAGDTDTQYFGPGTRLTVL.

This clone was detected once. The rearrangement links TRBV11-2 to TRBJ2-3; the D gene is possibly TRBD1 (5 bases). V lost 1 base and J 5 bases, leaving 10 bases between the germline ends. Germline CDR1 reads SGHAT; CDR2 reads FQNNGV. CDR3 length: 14 residues. The CDR3 sequence is CASSLGQGGDTQYF. CDR3 nucleotides: TGTGCCAGCAGCTTAGGGCAGGGTGGAGATACGCAGTATTTT.

The chain combines TRBV9 with TRBJ1-3; D may be TRBD1 (5 bases). The CDR3 runs to 14 residues. In germline, CDR1 is SGDLS, CDR2 YYNGEE. V was cut by 0 bases and J by 4 bases, with 8 bases left in between. The CDR3 sequence is CASSVEGFGNTIYF. CDR3 bases: TGTGCCAGCAGCGTAGAGGGGTTCGGAAACACCATATATTTT.

The chain links TRBV30 to TRBJ2-6; TRBD1 aligns across 9 bases. After removal of 5 bases from V and 12 bases from J, the junction contained 11 bases not matched to a gene. The CDR3 sequence is 14 residues long. Germline assignment: CDR1 GTSNPN and CDR2 SVGIG (reference sequence). CDR3 nucleotides: TGTGCCTGGGGGGGTGGGGGACAGGGAGGCGTCCTGACTTTC. Amino acids: CAWGGGGQGGVLTF.

The CDR3 is CASSGQGGNQPQHF. As DNA, the CDR3 is TGTGCCAGCAGTGGACAGGGGGGGAATCAGCCCCAGCATTTT. The V and J genes are TRBV27 and TRBJ1-5, with 10 bases fitting TRBD1. The CDR3 consists of 14 residues. Germline loops: CDR1 MNHEY, CDR2 SMNVEV (reference sequence). Unmatched junction bases numbered 2, after V lost 5 bases and J lost 4 bases.

This chain connects TRBV5-4 to TRBJ2-3; tentative D call: TRBD1 (6 bases). Germline V gene data show CDR1 as SGHNT and CDR2 as YYREEE (reference sequence). The CDR3 contains 14 residues. With 4 bases removed from V and 4 bases from J, the gap between germline ends came to 13 bases. Here the CDR3 DNA reads TGTGCCAGCAGCGAGGGACAAAACGCAGATACGCAGTATTTT. Residues: CASSEGQNADTQYF.

CDR3 DNA sequence: TGTGCCTGGAATACGGGACGGTCCTACGAGCAGTACTTC. Its translation: CAWNTGRSYEQYF. This chain connects TRBV30 to TRBJ2-7; D possibly matches TRBD1 or TRBD2 (5 bases each). The V end was cut by 4 bases, the J end by 1 base, with 11 bases between. The CDR3 consists of 13 residues. CDR1 and CDR2 from the germline V gene are GTSNPN and SVGIG (reference sequence).

V is TRBV27 and J is TRBJ1-1; D remains unclear. The V end lost 0 bases, the J end lost 0 bases, and 5 bases lay between the germline ends. Germline lookup yields CDR1 MNHEY and CDR2 SMNVEV (reference sequence). This CDR3 spans 14 amino acids. The CDR3, as DNA: TGTGCCAGCAGTTTATCCATCATGAACACTGAAGCTTTCTTT. Residues: CASSLSIMNTEAFF.